This TCR beta chain was profiled in a study of cytomegalovirus exposure and HLA in healthy donors. At the level of the study: Caucasian-associated ancestry cluster membership applied to just over 80% of under 450 genotyped donors. Whole-study results and caveats: It was reportedly the case that the classifier diagnosed cytomegalovirus status with high specificity and sensitivity. Usually a TCR sequence was rare, but some public TCRs were found in many donors.

On this clone itself: Antigen: not known.

Primers: 60 Vbeta forward and 13 Jbeta reverse. Using immunoSEQ multiplex PCR, the repertoire was profiled, and TCRdb retains in-frame clones only, with some absent. The profile covers 140,000 to 150,000 clones, with roughly 80% appearing a single time and about 13% taken by the ten largest. The clonotype originates from a man aged 40-50 years in good health and CMV-seropositive. The sample consisted of PBMCs.

CDR3 region: CASSEGPSGRADEQFF. In DNA, the CDR3 is TGCGCCAGCAGTGAGGGGCCTAGCGGGAGGGCCGATGAGCAGTTCTTC. The chain uses TRBV10-1 and TRBJ2-1; 12 bases align to TRBD2. CDR3 length: 16 amino acids. Germline assignment: CDR1 WNHNN and CDR2 SYGVQD (reference sequence). Trimming took 2 bases from V and 8 from J; bases not matched to a gene: 7.